The clone carrying this T cell receptor beta chain was seen a handful of times. No antigen is known for it. Described time point: patch test 3, about 24 weeks after DPC sensitization. Documented treatment: therapeutic diphenylcyclopropenone sensitization with weekly scalp DPC. The sample is drawn from a study of human T cells and chemical hapten exposure. About the study: The use of 2% DPC on around 2 cm by around 2 cm of upper inner arm skin constituted sensitization. Study results and limitations: Counts of TCRs above 1 in 1000 frequency stayed unchanged with DPC sensitization.

Individual cDNA molecules in this library carried unique molecular identifiers. TCRdb analysed the RACE reads with MiXCR anew, one entry per CDR3 protein. This sample carries 95,000 to 150,000 distinct CDR3 sequences, about 11% of them seen once, and the ten largest clones take approximately 2.5%. Specimen: whole blood, collected in connection with sensitization to the hapten diphenylcyclopropenone (DPC). The TCR comes from a woman in her fifties or sixties with alopecia areata. Some clones in this sample may be carry-over from other donors' samples.

The DNA of the CDR3 is TGTGCCAGCAGTCATCCGGGACTAGCGGGCCCCGGGGAGCTGTTTTTT. Translated, it gives CASSHPGLAGPGELFF. The V call is TRBV28, the J call TRBJ2-2; 12 nucleotides match TRBD2. The ends lost 5 bases at V and 6 bases at J; junction bases unmatched: 7. In germline, CDR1 is MDHEN, CDR2 SYDVKM. The CDR3 is 16 residues long.